This T cell receptor beta chain was observed in a study of T cells in tuberculosis. Study-wide points: GEM motif frequencies gave 70% accuracy; the GMM repertoire gave 80% to 90%. Active tuberculosis cases were adults; controls were adolescents.

Data came from immunoSEQ multiplex PCR; TCRdb stores just in-frame clones and leaves some out. In the table there are tens of thousands of clones, 85% to 95% of which are singletons. Germline loops: CDR1 SGHNT, CDR2 YYREEE (reference sequence). The CDR3 sequence is 15 residues long. Trimming shortened V by 2 bases and J by 0 bases, and 9 bases separated the two germline ends. Remarks on this clone: As yet, its antigen is unknown.

The chain couples TRBV5-4 to TRBJ1-3, with D unresolved. This sequence originates from a donor aged 5 to 30 with latent tuberculosis or without tuberculosis infection. Some clones in this sample may be carry-over from other donors' samples. Specimen: PBMCs. The CDR3 sequence: CASSLRPSSGNTIYF. The CDR3 DNA sequence: TGTGCCAGCAGCTTAAGGCCTAGCTCTGGAAACACCATATATTTT.